This T cell receptor (beta chain) was documented in a study of graft-versus-host responses after intestinal transplantation. Measured with immunoSEQ multiplex PCR; TCRdb has only the in-frame clones, and not every one. The profile shows about 21,000 clones, around 54% of them singletons. Study-level points and caveats: Researchers found peak circulating GvH clone levels linked to early post-transplant HvG declines.

In germline, CDR1 is SGHRS, CDR2 YFSETQ. The CDR3 runs to 15 residues. Trimming took 3 bases from V and 4 from J; bases not matched to a gene: 7. Researchers sorted proliferating CFSE-low CD3+CD4+ and CD3+CD8+ responders once the reaction had finished. The clonotype was recovered from a human patient who received an intestinal transplant. The V call is TRBV5-1, the J call TRBJ2-5, with 9 bases that match TRBD1. Material: alloreactive CD4+ T cells from a mixed lymphocyte reaction culture, obtained before intestinal transplant. The subset: CFSE-low proliferating T cells sorted from approximately 6-day pre-transplant mixed lymphocyte reaction (GvH or HvG direction). The CDR3 nucleotides are TGCGCCAGCAGCTGGGACAGGGATAAAGGAGAGACCCAGTACTTC. Protein product: CASSWDRDKGETQYF.